A single sample gave rise to the 20 T cell receptor beta chains below, sequenced in a study of control samples from healthy donors and cancer patients. Using immunoSEQ multiplex PCR, the repertoire was profiled, and TCRdb retains in-frame clones only, with some absent. The sample has about 160,000 clones; about 87% are singletons. Sequenced: blood. The receptors originated from a man aged 25 to 40 in good health.

This chain links TRBV28 with TRBJ1-1, with D uncertain. Germline CDR1 MDHEN, CDR2 SYDVKM. The CDR3 runs 14 residues. V was clipped by 3 bases and J by 4 bases, with 12 bases between them. The CDR3: CASSFEGAGTEAFF. For the CDR3, the DNA is TGTGCCAGCAGTTTCGAGGGCGCAGGCACTGAAGCTTTCTTT.

V gene TRBV7-6 combines with J gene TRBJ2-7, with a tentative D call TRBD1 (5 bases). CDR1 SGHVS and CDR2 FNYEAQ come from the germline V gene. This CDR3 spans 17 amino acids. The V end was cut by 6 bases, the J end by 1 base, with 22 bases between. The CDR3 coding sequence is TGTGCCAGCAGGCCCGCGTGGGGCCAGGGTGAATCCTACGAGCAGTACTTC. This translates into CASRPAWGQGESYEQYF.

V gene TRBV28 combines with J gene TRBJ1-2; D is unresolved. Germline loops: CDR1 MDHEN, CDR2 SYDVKM. Trimming took off 3 bases at V and 3 bases at J, with 11 bases between the two ends. The CDR3 loop spans 14 amino acids. CDR3 sequence (DNA): TGTGCCAGCAGTTTGGTAGGGAATGACTATGGCTACACCTTC. Amino acids: CASSLVGNDYGYTF.

Only one count was recorded for this clone. The chain recombines TRBV5-1 with TRBJ2-3; TRBD2 agrees at 8 bases. V was pared by 0 bases and J by 2 bases, with 5 bases of the junction left unmatched. The length of the CDR3 is 16 residues. Per germline, CDR1 SGHRS and CDR2 YFSETQ. As DNA, the CDR3 is TGCGCCAGCAGCTTGGGGGCTAGCGGGCCCACAGATACGCAGTATTTT. This codes for CASSLGASGPTDTQYF.

This chain uses TRBV28 with TRBJ2-5; D not certain. CDR3 length: 15 residues. The V gene lost 2 bases and the J gene lost 4 bases, with 14 bases spanning the gap. Germline V CDR1 and CDR2: MDHEN, SYDVKM. CDR3 sequence: CASSLPSSLGETQYF. CDR3 nucleotide sequence: TGTGCCAGCAGTTTACCCTCATCCCTGGGAGAGACCCAGTACTTC.

This sequence joins TRBV6-5 and TRBJ1-2, with D maybe TRBD1 (5 bases). CDR1 MNHEY and CDR2 SVGAGI come from the germline V gene. This CDR3 is 13 amino acids long. Trimming pared 9 bases from V and 2 bases from J, leaving 13 bases between. The CDR3 loop reads CASVTATNYGYTF. CDR3 nucleotide sequence: TGTGCCAGTGTGACAGCCACCAACTATGGCTACACCTTC.

For this clone: Germline is not matched at one junction end, which may reflect a read error. The chain couples TRBV6-2 or TRBV6-3 to TRBJ2-7; D is unresolved. This CDR3 is 11 amino acids long. CDR1 MNHEY and CDR2 SVGEGT come from the germline V gene. CDR3 nucleotides: TGTGCCAGCAGTTATCGGACGGCTGCTCGCTTC. Amino acid sequence: CASSYRTAARF.

The chain is built from TRBV3-1 (or the pseudogene TRBV3-2) and TRBJ1-2, with D possibly TRBD1 on 5 matching bases. Germline V gives CDR1 LGHDT, CDR2 YNNKEL (reference sequence). V was pared by 4 bases and J by 2 bases, with 23 bases between. CDR3 size: 18 residues. CDR3 residues: CASSPYLRGSAPNYGYTF. CDR3 nucleotides: TGTGCCAGCAGCCCCTATCTCCGGGGCTCAGCTCCAAACTATGGCTACACCTTC.

CDR3 residues: CASSRPEQPQHF. The CDR3 DNA sequence: TGTGCCAGCAGTCGACCTGAACAGCCCCAGCATTTT. This chain joins TRBV28 and TRBJ1-5; D not resolved. Trimming pared 5 bases from V and 7 bases from J, leaving 9 bases between. The length of the CDR3 is 12 residues. Per the germline V gene, CDR1 is MDHEN and CDR2 is SYDVKM.

The J gene is TRBJ1-1, the V gene TRBV6-5; no firm D call. Per the germline V gene, CDR1 is MNHEY and CDR2 is SVGAGI. The CDR3 consists of 14 residues. V was cut by 6 bases and J by 1 base, with 12 bases left in between. CDR3 protein: CASRPGRQNTEAFF. The CDR3 DNA sequence: TGTGCCAGCAGGCCCGGGCGGCAGAACACTGAAGCTTTCTTT.

As regards this clone: No conserved phenylalanine or tryptophan ends this CDR3, so it is likely a read error. The DNA is left out, because the CDR3 cannot be placed on it with certainty; the CDR3 is given as TCRdb lists it. This chain links TRBV6-5 with TRBJ1-3; the table's D call, TRBD1, was not checked against the DNA. The CDR3 comprises 13 residues, both ends counted. The germline V gene encodes CDR1 MNHEY and CDR2 SVGAGI. The chain's CDR3 is CASNAIQGQGALY.

The CDR3 region is CASSVQGSSYEQYF. The CDR3, as DNA: TGTGCCAGCAGCGTTCAGGGTAGCTCCTACGAGCAGTACTTC. V and J are TRBV6-5 and TRBJ2-7; D may be TRBD1 (5 bases). Germline loops: CDR1 MNHEY, CDR2 SVGAGI. Trimming stripped 6 bases from V and 0 bases from J, with 12 bases between. The CDR3 contains 14 residues.

This sequence joins TRBV9 and TRBJ2-2; D remains unclear. V lost 3 bases to trimming and J lost 8 bases, with 14 bases between them. CDR3 size: 14 residues. The germline CDR1 and CDR2 sequences are SGDLS and YYNGEE. This chain's CDR3 is CASSEDQRSGELFF. The CDR3 bases are TGTGCCAGCAGCGAAGACCAGCGCTCGGGGGAGCTGTTTTTT.

This chain's CDR3 is CATSDPGTEEQYF. Here the CDR3 DNA reads TGTGCCACCAGTGACCCGGGGACGGAGGAGCAGTACTTC. This chain uses TRBV24-1 with TRBJ2-7; D tentatively fits TRBD1 or TRBD2 (5 bases each). V was pared by 4 bases and J by 7 bases, with 13 bases between. This CDR3 is 13 amino acids long. Per germline, CDR1 KGHDR and CDR2 SFDVKD.

The V gene is TRBV6-5, the J gene TRBJ2-7; D assignment may be TRBD1 or TRBD2 (6 bases each). Germline V gene lookup returns CDR1 MNHEY and CDR2 SVGAGI. The CDR3 loop spans 13 amino acids. Here the CDR3 reads CVSAGRQVYEQYF. DNA of the CDR3: TGTGTCTCGGCGGGGAGACAGGTCTACGAGCAGTACTTC.

The V and J genes are TRBV5-4 and TRBJ1-2; D might be TRBD1 (5 bases). Trimming removed 1 base from V and 4 bases from J, with 14 bases in between. The CDR3 runs 15 residues. The germline V gene has CDR1 SGHNT and CDR2 YYREEE (reference sequence). CDR3 coding DNA: TGTGCCAGCAGCTTGTTGGTAGGGGAAGGCTATGGCTACACCTTC. The encoded protein is CASSLLVGEGYGYTF.

The chain combines TRBV28 with TRBJ2-1, with D tentatively TRBD2 (5 bases). V dropped 3 bases and J dropped 8 bases, with 11 bases sitting between them. Per germline, CDR1 MDHEN and CDR2 SYDVKM. The CDR3 runs 13 residues. This chain's CDR3 is CASSLGSGYEQFF. In DNA form, the CDR3 reads TGTGCCAGCAGTTTGGGGAGTGGGTATGAGCAGTTCTTC.

The rearrangement joins TRBV18 to TRBJ1-6; 9 bases are a match to TRBD1. CDR1 KGHSH and CDR2 LQKENI come from the germline V gene. The CDR3 extends over 14 amino acids. With 3 bases clipped from V and 14 bases from J, the junction kept 8 bases outside the gene matches. CDR3 bases: TGTGCCAGCTCACCTGATAGACAGGGGGGCTCCCTCCACTTT. Its translation is CASSPDRQGGSLHF.

This chain joins TRBV9 and TRBJ1-5; D might be TRBD1 (6 bases). Germline CDR1 and CDR2: SGDLS and YYNGEE. The CDR3 is 14 residues long. The germline V and J ends were trimmed by 3 bases and 4 bases, with 11 bases remaining between them. In DNA, the CDR3 is TGTGCCAGCAGCGACCGACAGGCGAATCAGCCCCAGCATTTT. Translation gives CASSDRQANQPQHF.

J is TRBJ2-6 and V is TRBV10-3; a possible D gene is TRBD1 (5 bases). Trimming took off 4 bases at V and 0 bases at J, with 19 bases between the two ends. The length of the CDR3 is 19 residues. CDR1 and CDR2 from the germline V gene are ENHRY and SYGVKD. The CDR3 is CAISGFFDRIHSGANVLTF. As DNA, the CDR3 is TGTGCCATCAGTGGGTTCTTCGACAGAATACACTCTGGGGCCAACGTCCTGACTTTC.